This T cell receptor (beta chain) was sequenced for a study of CD8 T cells in ankylosing spondylitis (TCRdb year 2017). Study-level background: To find TCR variants linked to disease, the study profiled T cell receptor beta repertoires in ankylosing spondylitis patients and healthy donors. The whole study cohort included over 85 healthy donors and roughly 24 ankylosing spondylitis patients. Peripheral blood was sampled, and synovial fluid was additionally collected from ankylosing spondylitis patients.

The CDR3 spans 17 residues, from the cysteine through the phenylalanine. The kept DNA is CDR3 alone, 51 bases in frame from the first base. From a lookup of the germline V gene (reference sequence), CDR1 and CDR2 are WNHNN and SYGVQD. Trimming at the junction amounts to 5 bases on V and 0 bases on J, and the germline ends lie 17 bases apart. TCRdb records Illumina HiSeq 2500 as the sequencer. Quantitative 5'-RACE with molecular barcodes was used to prepare TCR beta libraries. The original methods were these. A new computational method based on a probabilistic model of VDJ rearrangement was used to identify disease-linked TCR variants. TCRdb took the public reads, trimmed them with fastp at Q25, ran MiXCR for clone calling and kept in-frame beta chains. Each CDR3 protein gets just one entry, which takes the most common genes and DNA from the rows behind it. The V and J calls here are based on TCRdb, not the publication. The sample table shows under 300,000 distinct CDR3 sequences, and roughly a tenth are seen once. The ten top clones hold 2.6% of the sample.

Overall study results and their limits: Some of the motif variants had been reported before in the synovial fluid and blood of reactive arthritis patients, a finding that suggests common disease-initiation mechanisms. The disease-linked clones were reported as significantly enriched in matched synovial fluid samples from ankylosing spondylitis patients. Blood from ankylosing spondylitis patients appeared to be characterized by a TCR beta motif made up of fewer than ten highly homologous amino acid variants. In peripheral blood, the disease-linked clones were found at relatively low frequencies and had a CD8+ phenotype.

This clonotype was seen only a few times. It has no known antigen specificity. Within one base of it there is no much larger clone, and no base qualities were kept. The sample consisted of blood, either unsorted or a sorted T cell fraction (not recorded which). The chain uses TRBV10-1 and TRBJ2-1; 6 matching bases give a weak D call of TRBD2. This TCR came from a male donor with ankylosing spondylitis or in good health (not recorded which). This receptor has the CDR3 CASSSDSGLSSYNEQFF. The sequence in DNA is TGCGCCAGCAGTTCGGATAGCGGCCTAAGCTCCTACAATGAGCAGTTCTTC.